The 21 T cell receptor beta chains in this list originate from one sample, sequenced in a study of CD8 T cells in ankylosing spondylitis. Findings of the study overall: Blood of patients with ankylosing spondylitis appeared to be characterized by a TCR beta motif of eight highly homologous variants.

Antigens for these TCRs are unknown. TCRdb passed the 5' RACE reads through MiXCR, listing each CDR3 protein once. The table includes around 540,000 distinct CDR3 sequences, about 13% detected once. Sequenced sample: blood, either unsorted or a sorted T cell fraction (not recorded which). Every receptor here comes from a male donor with ankylosing spondylitis.

V and J are TRBV15 and TRBJ1-4; possible D gene TRBD1, 6 bases. Germline CDR1 reads LNHNV; CDR2 reads YYDKDF (reference sequence). The CDR3 contains 16 residues. Trimming cost V 0 bases and J 13 bases, with 21 bases left between them. The chain's CDR3 is CATSRDLGQNIDRLFF. The DNA of the CDR3 is TGTGCCACCAGCAGAGATCTTGGACAGAATATTGACAGACTGTTTTTT.

The V call is TRBV15, the J call TRBJ2-2; D perhaps matches TRBD2 (6 bases). The CDR3 contains 15 residues. Trimming cost V 0 bases and J 6 bases, with 11 bases left between them. Germline V gene sequence: CDR1 LNHNV, CDR2 YYDKDF (reference sequence). The CDR3 is CATSRDGGVAGELFF. The CDR3, as DNA: TGTGCCACCAGCAGAGATGGAGGGGTGGCCGGGGAGCTGTTTTTT.

This clonotype was found a few times. The chain couples TRBV20-1 to TRBJ1-5; 8 bases agree with TRBD1. Trimming took 3 bases from V and 2 from J; bases not matched to a gene: 12. The CDR3 consists of 17 residues. Germline V gene data show CDR1 as DFQATT and CDR2 as SNEGSKA (reference sequence). CDR3: CSASTGQVGQGNQPQHF. The CDR3 coding sequence is TGCAGTGCTAGTACGGGACAGGTCGGCCAGGGCAATCAGCCCCAGCATTTT.

The chain couples TRBV30 to TRBJ1-3; D is undetermined. There are 16 residues in the CDR3. CDR1 is GTSNPN and CDR2 is SVGIG in the germline V gene (reference sequence). With 2 bases removed from V and 7 bases from J, the gap between germline ends came to 21 bases. CDR3 DNA sequence: TGTGCCTGGAGTAGGGCAGGAGTCAGTTTTGGGAACACCATATATTTT. Its translation is CAWSRAGVSFGNTIYF.

The chain uses TRBV3-1 and TRBJ2-3; unclear D gene. Germline-derived CDR1 and CDR2 are LGHDT and YNNKEL (reference sequence). Trimming took off 5 bases at V and 2 bases at J, with 8 bases between the two ends. The CDR3 runs 13 residues. The CDR3 reads CASSSRTTDTQYF. The CDR3 nucleotides are TGTGCCAGCAGCTCCAGGACCACAGATACGCAGTATTTT.

The V and J genes are TRBV2 and TRBJ2-7, with unresolved D. The germline V and J ends were trimmed by 4 bases and 3 bases, with 13 bases remaining between them. This CDR3 region has 14 residues. Germline V gene data show CDR1 as SNHLY and CDR2 as FYNNEI. This CDR3 is CASSASPSYYEQYF. DNA of the CDR3: TGTGCCAGCAGTGCCTCCCCGAGTTACTACGAGCAGTACTTC. Supplemented by reference TRBV2 and TRBJ2-7, the full variable domain reads EPEVTQTPSHQVTQMGQEVILRCVPISNHLYFYWYRQILGQKVEFLVSFYNNEISEKSEIFDDQFSVERPDGSNFTLKIRSTKLEDSAMYFCASSASPSYYEQYFGPGTRLTVT.

The V and J genes are TRBV5-1 and TRBJ2-7; D possibly corresponds to TRBD2 (5 bases). Trimming removed 4 bases from V and 5 bases from J, with 10 bases in between. The CDR3 spans 12 residues. Germline V gives CDR1 SGHRS, CDR2 YFSETQ. DNA for the CDR3: TGCGCCAGCAGCGCTAGCCGGAACGAGCAGTACTTC. It encodes CASSASRNEQYF.

This clonotype has just a few counts. The V gene is TRBV5-1, the J gene TRBJ2-7, with 10 positions matching TRBD2. Trimming removed 0 bases from V and 7 bases from J; junction bases left unmatched: 7. Germline V gene sequence: CDR1 SGHRS, CDR2 YFSETQ. The CDR3 spans 15 residues. CDR3 in DNA: TGCGCCAGCAGCTTGGAGCTAGCGGGGGTAAGAGAGCAGTACTTC. It translates to CASSLELAGVREQYF.

This clonotype was detected only a few times. This chain uses TRBV5-1 with TRBJ2-1, with D tentatively TRBD2 (6 bases). V was pared by 1 base and J by 5 bases, with 10 bases between. CDR3 size: 14 residues. Germline CDR1 is SGHRS and CDR2 is YFSETQ. The CDR3: CASSLRGGDNEQFF. The CDR3 bases are TGCGCCAGCAGCTTGCGTGGAGGGGACAATGAGCAGTTCTTC.

Comments on this clonotype: This may come from a read error, since a much larger clone is one base off. J is TRBJ2-3 and V is TRBV3-1, with D perhaps given as TRBD1 or TRBD2 (5 bases each). Germline V gives CDR1 LGHDT, CDR2 YNNKEL (reference sequence). The CDR3 consists of 14 residues. The CDR3 sequence is CASSERDLTDTLYF. The CDR3 nucleotides are TGTGCCAGCAGCGAACGGGACCTCACAGATACGCTGTATTTT.

The J gene is TRBJ1-2, the V gene TRBV24-1; D is uncertain. CDR1 is KGHDR and CDR2 is SFDVKD in the germline V gene. The length of the CDR3 is 13 residues. Trimming took 3 bases from V and 3 from J, leaving 7 bases between them. CDR3 DNA: TGTGCCACCAGTGATCAAGGGTACTATGGCTACACCTTC. This translates into CATSDQGYYGYTF.

This clonotype has just a few counts. This rearrangement joins TRBV20-1 to TRBJ1-2; D may be TRBD1 (6 bases). The CDR3 length is 12 residues. CDR1 is DFQATT and CDR2 is SNEGSKA in the germline V gene (reference sequence). CDR3 nucleotide sequence: TGCAGCTCAGGGGATACTAACTATGGCTACACCTTC. Its translation is CSSGDTNYGYTF.

V gene TRBV6-1 combines with J gene TRBJ2-1, with 10 bases that match TRBD2. V lost 7 bases and J lost 5; bases outside the gene matches: 8. The CDR3 consists of 15 residues. Germline V CDR1 and CDR2: MNHNS, SASEGT. The CDR3: CASTPAGGPDNEQFF. The CDR3 DNA reads as TGTGCCAGCACTCCAGCGGGAGGGCCGGACAATGAGCAGTTCTTC.

V and J are TRBV12-5 and TRBJ2-1; D may be TRBD1 (6 bases). V dropped 2 bases and J dropped 0 bases, with 8 bases sitting between them. CDR3 size: 15 residues. Germline CDR1 LGHNT, CDR2 FRNRAP. The CDR3 loop reads CASGLIRGSYNEQFF. The CDR3 DNA reads as TGTGCTAGTGGTTTGATCAGGGGCTCCTACAATGAGCAGTTCTTC.

This clonotype was seen ten or more times. The V and J genes are TRBV12-3 or TRBV12-4 and TRBJ1-5; maybe TRBD1 (5 bases). The germline V and J ends were trimmed by 5 bases and 2 bases, with 16 bases remaining between them. The CDR3 runs 16 residues. CDR3 protein: CASSPSWQGRNQPQHF. CDR3 coding DNA: TGTGCCAGCAGTCCCTCCTGGCAGGGCCGCAATCAGCCCCAGCATTTT.

V and J are TRBV5-1 and TRBJ2-5; tentatively, D is TRBD1 or TRBD2 (5 bases each). Germline-derived CDR1 and CDR2 are SGHRS and YFSETQ. The CDR3 runs to 15 residues. V was pared by 0 bases and J by 0 bases, with 9 bases between. CDR3 bases: TGCGCCAGCAGCTTGGCGGGGCTATACCAAGAGACCCAGTACTTC. Residues: CASSLAGLYQETQYF.

The chain joins TRBV7-6 to TRBJ1-1; tentatively, D is TRBD1 (6 bases). CDR1 is SGHVS, CDR2 FNYEAQ, per germline. V dropped 2 bases and J dropped 3 bases, with 10 bases sitting between them. The length of the CDR3 is 14 residues. The CDR3 reads CASSLRGDDTEAFF. The CDR3 region has the DNA TGTGCCAGCAGCTTAAGGGGGGACGACACTGAAGCTTTCTTT.

This clonotype has more than one count but fewer than ten. The chain couples TRBV15 to TRBJ1-1, with no clear D. Germline V gene data show CDR1 as LNHNV and CDR2 as YYDKDF (reference sequence). The ends were cut back, 0 bases at V and 4 bases at J, with 6 bases in the middle. This CDR3 has 13 amino acids. The CDR3 reads CATSRDMGTEAFF. CDR3 in DNA: TGTGCCACCAGCAGAGATATGGGCACTGAAGCTTTCTTT.

There are a few counts of this clonotype. The chain combines TRBV6-5 with TRBJ2-1; possibly TRBD1 for D (6 bases). Germline assignment: CDR1 MNHEY and CDR2 SVGAGI. The CDR3 covers 15 residues. Trimming shortened V by 2 bases and J by 6 bases, and 14 bases separated the two germline ends. The CDR3 loop reads CASSYGPARGNEQFF. Written as DNA, the CDR3 is TGTGCCAGCAGTTACGGACCGGCCAGGGGCAATGAGCAGTTCTTC.

The sample holds many counts of this clonotype. The V call is TRBV29-1, the J call TRBJ2-1; 10 bases align to TRBD1. Germline CDR1 SQVTM, CDR2 ANQGSEA. V shed 4 bases and J 10 bases; nucleotides not matched to a gene: 7. This CDR3 comprises 13 residues. CDR3 residues: CSVARTGGREQFF. In DNA form, the CDR3 reads TGCAGCGTTGCTCGGACAGGGGGACGGGAGCAGTTCTTC.

This clonotype was picked up a small number of times. The chain links TRBV4-2 to TRBJ1-1, with TRBD1 identical over 7 bases. The junction had 5 bases not matched to a gene; V was cut back by 0 bases and J by 7 bases. The CDR3 has 14 amino acids. Germline V lookup: CDR1 LGHNA, CDR2 YNFKEQ. DNA for the CDR3: TGTGCCAGCAGCCAAGAGGGGACAGTGTTTGAAGCTTTCTTT. Protein product: CASSQEGTVFEAFF.